One and the same sample provided the 8 T cell receptor beta chains below, sequenced in a study of cytomegalovirus exposure and HLA in healthy donors. 13 Jbeta primers and 60 Vbeta primers were used for the PCR. Method: immunoSEQ multiplex PCR; TCRdb's copy keeps in-frame clones and lacks some. The sample has tens of thousands of clones, around four fifths seen once. The sample was PBMCs. These receptors all stem from a human donor in good health.

The chain has TRBV5-1 and TRBJ2-1, with D perhaps TRBD1 (5 bases). The CDR3 is made up of 13 amino acids. Germline CDR1 and CDR2: SGHRS and YFSETQ. The V and J ends lost 0 bases and 10 bases respectively, with 11 bases between them. CDR3 residues: CASSLEDNREQFF. The DNA for the CDR3 is TGCGCCAGCAGCTTGGAGGACAATCGGGAGCAGTTCTTC.

In the case of this clone: Its ends do not fully match the called genes, so a read error is possible. The V call is TRBV27, the J call TRBJ1-2; a possible D gene is TRBD1 (6 bases). CDR3 size: 12 residues. Germline V gene data show CDR1 as MNHEY and CDR2 as SMNVEV (reference sequence). For the CDR3, the DNA is TGTGCCAGCAGTCCCACAGGCGGGGGCTACCCCTTC. Translation: CASSPTGGGYPF.

The J gene is TRBJ1-1, the V gene TRBV7-9; 8 nucleotides line up with TRBD1. The length of the CDR3 is 13 residues. Losses at the gene ends were 8 bases for V and 3 bases for J; bases not matched to a gene: 5. Germline-derived CDR1 and CDR2 are SEHNR and FQNEAQ (reference sequence). The CDR3 DNA reads as TGTGCCAGCGCTGACAGGGGATACACTGAAGCTTTCTTT. Amino acids: CASADRGYTEAFF.

This clone was picked up a small number of times. This chain uses TRBV6-1 with TRBJ1-1; D gene uncertain. V shed 2 bases and J shed 8 bases, with 18 bases lying between them. In germline, CDR1 is MNHNS, CDR2 SASEGT. This CDR3 is 15 amino acids long. The CDR3, as DNA: TGTGCCAGCAGTGAACAACCTTCAGAGGTTGAGGAAGCTTTCTTT. Protein sequence: CASSEQPSEVEEAFF.

This chain connects TRBV5-1 to TRBJ1-5; TRBD1 aligns across 10 bases. Germline V lookup: CDR1 SGHRS, CDR2 YFSETQ. The CDR3 sequence is 16 residues long. Trimming at V came to 5 bases and at J to 4 bases, leaving 9 bases not matched to a gene. CDR3 region: CASRPGTGVSNQPQHF. The CDR3 DNA follows: TGCGCCAGCAGGCCCGGGACAGGGGTTTCGAATCAGCCCCAGCATTTT.

The V gene is TRBV4-3, the J gene TRBJ1-1, with D hard to call. The CDR3 totals 15 residues. Germline CDR1 LGHNA, CDR2 YSLEER. The V end lost 0 bases, the J end lost 0 bases, and 8 bases lay between the germline ends. CDR3 region: CASSQEPRLNTEAFF. CDR3 bases: TGCGCCAGCAGCCAAGAGCCCAGGCTGAACACTGAAGCTTTCTTT.

The CDR3 here is CSVTVGLDTEAFF. The DNA of the CDR3 is TGCAGCGTGACGGTGGGACTCGATACTGAAGCTTTCTTT. The chain has TRBV29-1 and TRBJ1-1, with a possible D match to TRBD1 (5 bases). CDR1 is SQVTM and CDR2 is ANQGSEA in the germline V gene. V was cut by 6 bases and J by 5 bases, with 16 bases left in between. CDR3 size: 13 residues.

V and J are TRBV28 and TRBJ2-3; a possible D gene is TRBD2 (5 bases). Germline V gives CDR1 MDHEN, CDR2 SYDVKM. The germline V and J ends were trimmed by 5 bases and 0 bases, with 18 bases remaining between them. This CDR3 contains 17 residues. Written as DNA, the CDR3 is TGTGCCAGCAGTCTACCTTTGAGGGCTGCGAGCACAGATACGCAGTATTTT. Its protein product is CASSLPLRAASTDTQYF.